The clone carrying this T cell receptor beta chain has ten or more counts. Its matching antigen is unknown. Using RNA template, CDR3s of TCR alpha and beta were amplified with iRepertoire arm-PCR. Tissue mRNA or PBMC total RNA, about 85-400 ng, went into one-step reverse transcription and amplification. MiXCR was run by TCRdb on the multiplex PCR reads, yielding one entry per CDR3 protein. This sample carries around 99,000 distinct CDR3 sequences, under 30% of them seen once, and the ten largest clones take 35%. The length of the CDR3 is 12 residues. Germline V gene sequence: CDR1 SNHLY, CDR2 FYNNEI. V was clipped by 6 bases and J by 5 bases, with 9 bases between them. This sample is part of a study of glioma-infiltrating T cells. Overall study findings and caveats: Tissue-blood divergence was below expectation in non-neoplastic patients, above in gliomas.

Specimen: glioma tissue, nonneoplastic brain tissue, or PBMCs (not recorded which). The source is a human donor with low-grade glioma or glioblastoma, undergoing nonglioma brain surgery, or in good health (not recorded which). The chain carries TRBV2 and TRBJ2-3; unclear D gene. Here the CDR3 reads CASRARGDTQYF. Written as DNA, the CDR3 is TGTGCCAGCAGGGCACGAGGAGATACGCAGTATTTT. The entire variable domain, with the rest obtained from reference TRBV2 and TRBJ2-3, is as follows: EPEVTQTPSHQVTQMGQEVILRCVPISNHLYFYWYRQILGQKVEFLVSFYNNEISEKSEIFDDQFSVERPDGSNFTLKIRSTKLEDSAMYFCASRARGDTQYFGPGTRLTVL.